The present T cell receptor (beta chain) was sequenced within a study of T cell responses to AZD1222 COVID-19 vaccine. Overall study context: Investigators merged groups given second doses at roughly 4 or roughly 12 weeks.

The protocol was immunoSEQ multiplex PCR, while the TCRdb copy is restricted to in-frame clones and leaves out a portion. Found here are 200,000 or so clones, approximately 91% of them singletons; the top ten hold nearly 1%. On this clone itself: Its target is unknown.

The ends lost 0 bases at V and 5 bases at J; junction bases unmatched: 11. The CDR3 extends over 17 amino acids. Looked up from germline, CDR1 is LGHNA and CDR2 is YNFKEQ. Study results and caveats: Spike-specific TCR breadth rose after two AZD1222 doses, and depth rose as well. At baseline, just five to seven AZD1222 recipients tested seropositive. Nearly half of unique spike-specific TCRs reportedly avoided B.1.351 and B.1.1.7 mutated regions.

The TCR was taken from an adult in good health. The V and J genes are TRBV4-2 and TRBJ2-7; 9 nucleotides align to TRBD1. Sequencing was performed on peripheral blood, taken on day 0 of AZD1222 vaccination. CDR3 amino acids: CASSQDLTGGKGHEQYF. For the CDR3, the DNA is TGTGCCAGCAGCCAAGATTTGACAGGGGGAAAGGGACACGAGCAGTACTTC.